The 8 T cell receptor beta chains given below trace back to one sample, sequenced in a study of PD-1 blockade in classical Hodgkin lymphoma. Here immunoSEQ multiplex PCR was the method, and the copy in TCRdb shows in-frame clones only, minus some. The table records tens of thousands of clones, 85% to 95% of them present only once. This sample's time point: newly diagnosed, previously untreated cHL patient sample. Sequencing used peripheral blood mononuclear cells (PBMCs). Source of these receptors: a human donor with classical Hodgkin lymphoma.

The V and J genes are TRBV28 and TRBJ2-7; 10 bases are a match to TRBD1. Germline assignment: CDR1 MDHEN and CDR2 SYDVKM. V gave up 5 bases and J gave up 5 bases; unmatched junction bases: 9. The CDR3 spans 15 residues. CDR3 sequence (DNA): TGTGCCAGCAGTCCGCGGGACAGGGGAATCCACGAGCAGTACTTC. Its protein product is CASSPRDRGIHEQYF.

The V and J genes are TRBV27 and TRBJ2-7, with a weak D call TRBD1 (5 bases). Germline V gene sequence: CDR1 MNHEY, CDR2 SMNVEV (reference sequence). CDR3 size: 14 residues. With 7 bases removed from V and 3 bases from J, the gap between germline ends came to 16 bases. CDR3 loop: CASTPTAGYYEQYF. The CDR3 DNA sequence: TGTGCCAGCACTCCTACGGCAGGGTACTACGAGCAGTACTTC.

This chain uses TRBV27 with TRBJ1-2; D is unresolved. The CDR3 is 13 amino acids. The germline V gene has CDR1 MNHEY and CDR2 SMNVEV (reference sequence). Trimming stripped 6 bases from V and 8 bases from J, with 16 bases between. The CDR3 DNA reads TGTGCCAGCAGCCATGCGAAGGAAGGGGGCTACACCTTC. Its translation is CASSHAKEGGYTF.

As DNA, the CDR3 is TGTGCCAGCAGTCAGAGAGGGGCGCTTCGGGGCTACACCTTC. Its protein is CASSQRGALRGYTF. The V and J genes are TRBV6-6 and TRBJ1-2; possibly TRBD1 for D (5 bases). Per germline, CDR1 MNHNY and CDR2 SVGAGI (reference sequence). The germline V and J ends were trimmed by 5 bases and 8 bases, with 18 bases remaining between them. The CDR3 is 14 amino acids.

V and J are TRBV27 and TRBJ2-7; D remains unclear. This CDR3 is 14 amino acids long. V dropped 0 bases and J dropped 0 bases, with 6 bases sitting between them. CDR1 and CDR2 (germline): MNHEY, SMNVEV (reference sequence). The CDR3 is CASSLSLLSYEQYF. The CDR3 DNA sequence: TGTGCCAGCAGTTTATCCCTACTCTCCTACGAGCAGTACTTC.

The J gene is TRBJ2-4, the V gene TRBV19; 8 bases line up with TRBD2. CDR3 length: 18 amino acids. Trimming removed 3 bases from V and 4 bases from J; junction bases left unmatched: 14. From germline, CDR1 is LNHDA and CDR2 SQIVND (reference sequence). CDR3 DNA: TGTGCCAGTAGTATCCTCTCTAGCGGGCGGACAACAAAAAACATTCAGTACTTC. Translation gives CASSILSSGRTTKNIQYF.

The CDR3 DNA sequence: TGCAGCGTTTGTTCCGGAGATCAGCCCCAGCATTTT. Its translation: CSVCSGDQPQHF. The V gene is TRBV29-1, the J gene TRBJ1-5; no reliable D call. CDR3 size: 12 residues. The V end lost 5 bases, the J end lost 5 bases, and 10 bases lay between the germline ends. The V gene's germline CDR1 is SQVTM and CDR2 ANQGSEA.

The chain recombines TRBV27 with TRBJ2-2, with 13 bases aligning to TRBD2. Looked up from germline, CDR1 is MNHEY and CDR2 is SMNVEV (reference sequence). V dropped 3 bases and J dropped 2; count of bases not matched to a gene: 9. This CDR3 is 19 amino acids long. CDR3 sequence: CASSLRLAGGLLNTGELFF. CDR3 DNA: TGTGCCAGCAGTTTGAGACTAGCGGGGGGCCTCTTAAACACCGGGGAGCTGTTTTTT.